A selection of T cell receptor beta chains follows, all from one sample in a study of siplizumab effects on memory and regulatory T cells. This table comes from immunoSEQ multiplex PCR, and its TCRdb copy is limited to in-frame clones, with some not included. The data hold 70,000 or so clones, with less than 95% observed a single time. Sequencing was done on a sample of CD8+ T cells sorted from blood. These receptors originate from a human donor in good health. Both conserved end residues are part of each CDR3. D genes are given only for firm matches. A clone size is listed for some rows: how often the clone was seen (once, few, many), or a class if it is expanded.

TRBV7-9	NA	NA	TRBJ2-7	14	CASSLPSTPYEQYF	TGTGCCAGCAGCTTACCCTCTACCCCCTACGAGCAGTACTTC
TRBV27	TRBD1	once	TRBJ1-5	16	CASRSIDWDRDQPQHF	TGTGCCAGCAGGTCGATAGATTGGGACAGAGATCAGCCCCAGCATTTT
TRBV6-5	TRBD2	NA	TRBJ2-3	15	CASSLGTSGTDTQYF	TGTGCCAGCAGTCTCGGGACTAGCGGAACAGATACGCAGTATTTT
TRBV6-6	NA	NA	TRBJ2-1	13	CASLRDSNNEQFF	TGTGCCAGCCTTCGGGACTCTAACAATGAGCAGTTCTTC
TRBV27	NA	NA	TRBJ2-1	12	CASSLIGNEQFF	TGTGCCAGCAGTTTAATAGGGAATGAGCAGTTCTTC
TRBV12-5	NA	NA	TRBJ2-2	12	CASGPRYLELFF	TGTGCTAGTGGTCCCAGGTACTTGGAGCTGTTTTTT
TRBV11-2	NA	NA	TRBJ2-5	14	CASSLVEGWETQYF	TGTGCCAGCAGCTTAGTCGAGGGTTGGGAGACCCAGTACTTC
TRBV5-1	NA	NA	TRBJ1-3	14	CASSLQGSGNTIYF	TGCGCCAGCAGCTTACAGGGCTCTGGAAACACCATATATTTT
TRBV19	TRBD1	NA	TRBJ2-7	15	CASRNRGQGGYEQYF	TGTGCCAGTAGAAACCGCGGACAGGGGGGATACGAGCAGTACTTC
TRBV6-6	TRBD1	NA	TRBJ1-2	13	CASKIDRGEGYTF	TGTGCCAGCAAGATAGACAGGGGGGAAGGCTACACCTTC
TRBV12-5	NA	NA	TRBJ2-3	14	CASGSTQVPNTQYF	TGTGCTAGTGGTTCCACACAGGTCCCGAATACGCAGTATTTT
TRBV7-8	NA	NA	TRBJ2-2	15	CASSLGSGNTGELFF	TGTGCCAGCAGCTTAGGTAGCGGGAACACCGGGGAGCTGTTTTTT
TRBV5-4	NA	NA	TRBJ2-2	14	CASSLDSSPGELFF	TGTGCCAGCAGCTTGGATTCTAGTCCCGGGGAGCTGTTTTTT
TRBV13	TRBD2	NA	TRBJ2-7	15	CASSYGGRAAYEQYF	TGTGCCAGCAGCTATGGCGGGAGGGCGGCCTACGAGCAGTACTTC
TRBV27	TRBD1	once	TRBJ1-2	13	CASSAGGSYGYTF	TGTGCCAGCAGCGCAGGGGGCTCATATGGCTACACCTTC
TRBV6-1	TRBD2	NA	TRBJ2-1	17	CASSEYLLAGGHNEQFF	TGTGCCAGCAGTGAGTATCTTCTAGCGGGAGGCCACAATGAGCAGTTCTTC
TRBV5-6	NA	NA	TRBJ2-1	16	CASSLAFVGSYNEQFF	TGTGCCAGCAGCTTAGCGTTCGTAGGTTCCTACAATGAGCAGTTCTTC
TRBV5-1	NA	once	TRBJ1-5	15	CASSLAEYSNQPQHF	TGCGCCAGCAGCTTGGCGGAGTATAGCAATCAGCCCCAGCATTTT
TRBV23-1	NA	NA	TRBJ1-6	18	CASSQSAPEAPYNSPLHF	TGCGCCAGCAGTCAATCGGCACCAGAGGCACCCTATAATTCACCCCTCCACTTT
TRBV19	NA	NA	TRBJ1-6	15	CASSISASYNSPLHF	TGTGCCAGTAGTATCTCGGCCTCCTATAATTCACCCCTCCACTTT
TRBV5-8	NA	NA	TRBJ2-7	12	CASSPNYPEQYF	TGTGCCAGCAGCCCAAATTATCCCGAGCAGTACTTC
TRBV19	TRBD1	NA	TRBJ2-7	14	CASSIEGTAYEQYF	TGTGCCAGTAGTATAGAAGGGACAGCCTACGAGCAGTACTTC
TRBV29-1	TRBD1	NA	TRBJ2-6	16	CSAEQGAGDRRNVLTF	TGCAGCGCAGAACAGGGGGCCGGAGACCGACGAAACGTCCTGACTTTC
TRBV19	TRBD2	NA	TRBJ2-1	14	CASSIGGSLNEQFF	TGTGCCAGTAGTATTGGCGGGAGTTTGAATGAGCAGTTCTTC
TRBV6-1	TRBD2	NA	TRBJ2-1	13	CASRGGGYDEQFF	TGTGCCAGCAGGGGGGGAGGGTACGATGAGCAGTTCTTC
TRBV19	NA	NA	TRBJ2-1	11	CATGKHNEQFF	TGTGCCACGGGGAAACACAATGAGCAGTTCTTC
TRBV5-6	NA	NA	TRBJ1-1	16	CASSLDGRAMNTEAFF	TGTGCCAGCAGCTTGGATGGTCGGGCCATGAACACTGAAGCTTTCTTT
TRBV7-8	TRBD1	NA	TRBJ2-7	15	CASSLAGTGAYEQYF	TGTGCCAGCAGCTTAGCGGGGACAGGGGCCTACGAGCAGTACTTC
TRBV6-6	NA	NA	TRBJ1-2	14	CASSYSNGAGGYTF	TGTGCCAGCAGTTACTCGAATGGGGCGGGTGGCTACACCTTC
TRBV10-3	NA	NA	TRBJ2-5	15	CAISESLGIQETQYF	TGTGCCATCAGTGAGTCGCTGGGAATACAAGAGACCCAGTACTTC
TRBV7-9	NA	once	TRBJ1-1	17	CASSYPARGEMNTEAFF	TGTGCCAGCAGCTACCCTGCCAGGGGCGAAATGAACACTGAAGCTTTCTTT
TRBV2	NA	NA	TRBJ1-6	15	CASSTRQDFGSPLHF	TGTGCCAGCAGTACCAGACAGGATTTCGGTTCACCCCTCCACTTT
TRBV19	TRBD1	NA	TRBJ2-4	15	CASSIWDREVHIQYF	TGTGCCAGTAGTATATGGGACAGGGAAGTTCACATTCAGTACTTC
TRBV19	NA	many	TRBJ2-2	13	CASSPPMERELFF	TGTGCCAGTAGTCCCCCCATGGAGAGGGAGCTGTTTTTT
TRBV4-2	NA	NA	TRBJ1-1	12	CASSLGGNEAFF	TGTGCCAGCAGCCTAGGGGGTAATGAAGCTTTCTTT
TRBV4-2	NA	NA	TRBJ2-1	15	CASSHRDLSYNEQFF	TGTGCCAGCAGCCACCGGGACCTATCCTACAATGAGCAGTTCTTC
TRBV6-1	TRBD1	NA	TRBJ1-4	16	CASSAISGTANEKLFF	TGTGCCAGCAGTGCCATATCAGGGACAGCTAATGAAAAACTGTTTTTT
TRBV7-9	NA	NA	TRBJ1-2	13	CASSLPQGYGYTF	TGTGCCAGCAGCTTACCCCAGGGCTATGGCTACACCTTC
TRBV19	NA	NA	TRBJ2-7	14	CASSIDLDSYEQYF	TGTGCCAGTAGTATAGATCTGGACAGCTACGAGCAGTACTTC
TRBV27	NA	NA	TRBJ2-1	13	CASSFGGRGEQFF	TGTGCCAGCAGTTTCGGGGGGCGGGGTGAGCAGTTCTTC
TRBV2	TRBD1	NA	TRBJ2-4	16	CASSEGQGGEKNIQYF	TGTGCCAGCAGTGAAGGACAGGGGGGGGAGAAAAACATTCAGTACTTC
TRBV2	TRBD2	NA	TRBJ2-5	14	CASSDGTTQETQYF	TGTGCCAGCAGTGACGGGACTACCCAAGAGACCCAGTACTTC
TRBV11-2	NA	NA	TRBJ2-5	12	CASEYGDGMQYF	TGTGCCAGCGAATATGGGGATGGGATGCAGTACTTC
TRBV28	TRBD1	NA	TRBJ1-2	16	CASSLFGTGTYYGYTF	TGTGCCAGCAGTTTATTCGGGACAGGGACCTACTATGGCTACACCTTC
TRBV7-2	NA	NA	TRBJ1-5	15	CASNLDGYSNQPQHF	TGTGCCAGCAATCTGGACGGCTATAGCAATCAGCCCCAGCATTTT
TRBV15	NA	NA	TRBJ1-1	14	CATSGTHGGTEAFF	TGTGCCACCAGCGGGACCCACGGGGGCACTGAAGCTTTCTTT
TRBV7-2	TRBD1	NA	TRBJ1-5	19	CASSLDIGTGLIGNQPQHF	TGTGCCAGCAGCTTAGATATAGGGACAGGGCTCATAGGCAATCAGCCCCAGCATTTT
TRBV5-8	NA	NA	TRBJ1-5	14	CASSRDTTWGAQHF	TGTGCCAGCAGCCGAGACACCACTTGGGGGGCCCAGCATTTT
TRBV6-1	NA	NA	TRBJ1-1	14	CASPRGAWSTEAFF	TGTGCCAGCCCGAGGGGGGCATGGAGCACTGAAGCTTTCTTT
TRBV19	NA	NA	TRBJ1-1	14	CASSPQGWGTEAFF	TGTGCCAGTAGCCCACAGGGATGGGGCACTGAAGCTTTCTTT
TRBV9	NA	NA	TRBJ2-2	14	CASSVARGTGELFF	TGTGCCAGCAGCGTAGCCCGCGGAACCGGGGAGCTGTTTTTT
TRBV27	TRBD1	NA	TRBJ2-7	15	CASSLSGQGSYEQYF	TGTGCCAGCAGTTTAAGTGGACAGGGGTCCTACGAGCAGTACTTC
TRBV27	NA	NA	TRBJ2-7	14	CASSSFPGVHEQYF	TGTGCCAGCAGTTCTTTCCCAGGGGTGCACGAGCAGTACTTC